This entry describes one TCR beta chain. No antigen is known for it. The data were obtained in a study of T cells in Graves' hyperthyroidism and ophthalmopathy. Trimming removed 3 bases from V and 9 bases from J, with 9 bases in between. Germline V gene lookup returns CDR1 MNHEY and CDR2 SMNVEV (reference sequence). The CDR3 contains 12 residues. Study-level findings and limits: Peripheral blood also featured most of the thyroid clonotypes expanded above 0.001. A median approximately 6.8 months before onset, the model predicted ophthalmopathy.

Lactation, pregnancy, other autoimmune disease or uncontrolled infection led to exclusion of patients. Researchers amplified the TCR beta CDR3 regions from RNA transcripts. HTBI primers were employed in a first-round RT-PCR of the TCR CDR3. TCRdb re-called the multiplex PCR reads through MiXCR, storing one row per CDR3 protein. The table has fewer than 550,000 distinct CDR3 sequences, about 15% seen once. The chain employs TRBV27 and TRBJ1-5; D unclear. This receptor was obtained from a woman aged 18 to 35 with Graves' hyperthyroidism. Sequencing input: blood. This CDR3 reads CASSFTTGPQHF. CDR3 DNA: TGTGCCAGCAGTTTCACAACCGGGCCCCAGCATTTT.